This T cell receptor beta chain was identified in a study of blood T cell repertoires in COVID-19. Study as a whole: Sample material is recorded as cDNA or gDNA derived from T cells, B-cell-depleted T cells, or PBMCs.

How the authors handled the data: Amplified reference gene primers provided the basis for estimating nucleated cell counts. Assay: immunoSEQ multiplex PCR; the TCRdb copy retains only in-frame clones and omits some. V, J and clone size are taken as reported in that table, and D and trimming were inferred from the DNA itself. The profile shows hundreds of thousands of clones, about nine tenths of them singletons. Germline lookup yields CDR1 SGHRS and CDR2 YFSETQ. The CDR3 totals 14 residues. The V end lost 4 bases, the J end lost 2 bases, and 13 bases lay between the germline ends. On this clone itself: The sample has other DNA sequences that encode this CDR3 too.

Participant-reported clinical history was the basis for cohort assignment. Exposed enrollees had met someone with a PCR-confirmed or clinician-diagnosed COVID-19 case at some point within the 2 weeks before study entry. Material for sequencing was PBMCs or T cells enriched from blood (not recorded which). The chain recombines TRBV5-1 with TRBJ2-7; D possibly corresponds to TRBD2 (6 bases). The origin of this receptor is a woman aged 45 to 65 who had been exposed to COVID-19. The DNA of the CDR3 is TGCGCCAGCAGCCTCGGAGGGTCTACCTACGAGCAGTACTTC. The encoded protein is CASSLGGSTYEQYF. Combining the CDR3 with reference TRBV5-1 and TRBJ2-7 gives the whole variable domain KAGVTQTPRYLIKTRGQQVTLSCSPISGHRSVSWYQQTPGQGLQFLFEYFSETQRNKGNFPGRFSGRQFSNSRSEMNVSTLELGDSALYLCASSLGGSTYEQYFGPGTRLTVT.